This TCR beta chain was profiled in a study of T cells in localized non-small cell lung cancer (dated by TCRdb to between 2020 and 2021). A note on the overall study: T cell repertoires of more than 200 early-stage NSCLC patients were analyzed, with tumors being compared against uninvolved tumor-adjacent lungs. The cohort was made up of approximately 250 treatment-naive NSCLC patients whose localized lung tumors had been resected. NSCLC patients had a mean age of roughly 66 years, and 129 were male and 85 to 110 female. Broader findings and caveats from the paper: Longer overall survival was associated with higher blood T cell density, whereas shorter survival was associated with higher adjacent-lung clonality. Because multi-region tumor sequencing was not performed, intratumor heterogeneity could not be ruled out. Of the top 100 tumor clones, a median of roughly 60 were detected in paired uninvolved adjacent lung; 28 were also among that lung's top 100. Uninvolved tumor-adjacent lung showed the highest T cell clonality, higher than tumor, which suggests more focused antigenic responses in the uninvolved tumor-adjacent lung. Because the study design was exploratory, TCR variables were selected using unadjusted p-values without false-discovery rate correction.

For this clone: The antigen it binds to is not known. No qualities accompany the bases; no much larger clone lies one base away.

At diagnosis, tumor, uninvolved tumor-adjacent lung and peripheral blood were collected and then preserved as a mix of FFPE and fresh-frozen material. For TCR repertoire profiling, the blood samples were analyzed as peripheral blood mononuclear cells. A distance of 14 bases separates the germline ends of V and J, which lose 5 bases and 0 bases respectively. Taken from the germline V gene, the CDR1 and CDR2 loops are SGHTA and FQGTGA. Measured from the cysteine to the phenylalanine, the CDR3 is 15 residues long. Of all the DNA, just the CDR3 is kept, 45 bases in frame from base 1. TCR beta CDR3 regions were sequenced from DNA using the immunoSEQ Assay. From the authors' description of their analysis: To compute T cell density, TCR beta template counts were normalized to usable DNA, which was estimated by amplifying housekeeping genes. Using the preseqR package, richness was estimated by extrapolating to 120,000 templates for tissue samples and 400,000 templates for PBMC samples. Clonality was defined as one minus Pielou's evenness. Differential abundance testing on productive amino-acid clonotypes, with a minimum total count of 5 and an alpha of 0.1, was used to identify tissue-enriched TCRs. The Jaccard Index and the Morisita Overlap Index were used to quantify repertoire overlap between compartments. GLIPH grouped TCR beta CDR3s together with public tetramer-defined viral CDR3s, and a viral motif had to include at least three viral sequences and also show V-gene enrichment. Not all clones reach the TCRdb copy of this immuneACCESS table, which keeps in-frame sequences only. Checked studies attribute under half of the gap to unresolved V genes and leave the rest unexplained. D and trimming were read from the DNA, whereas the V and J calls and clone size are those reported in that table. The sample table shows tens of thousands of clones, and 80% to 95% are seen once. The ten largest clones represent roughly 2.1% of the sample.

Source: peripheral blood, taken before any cancer treatment. This TCR came from a female donor at least 60 years old with stage I lung adenocarcinoma. The chain is made from TRBV7-3 and TRBJ2-7; the D assignment is uncertain and may be TRBD1 or TRBD2, with 6 bases supporting each. In nucleotides, the sequence is TGTGCCAGCAGCCTCGGAGGGGGTAACTCCTACGAGCAGTACTTC. Its translation is CASSLGGGNSYEQYF.